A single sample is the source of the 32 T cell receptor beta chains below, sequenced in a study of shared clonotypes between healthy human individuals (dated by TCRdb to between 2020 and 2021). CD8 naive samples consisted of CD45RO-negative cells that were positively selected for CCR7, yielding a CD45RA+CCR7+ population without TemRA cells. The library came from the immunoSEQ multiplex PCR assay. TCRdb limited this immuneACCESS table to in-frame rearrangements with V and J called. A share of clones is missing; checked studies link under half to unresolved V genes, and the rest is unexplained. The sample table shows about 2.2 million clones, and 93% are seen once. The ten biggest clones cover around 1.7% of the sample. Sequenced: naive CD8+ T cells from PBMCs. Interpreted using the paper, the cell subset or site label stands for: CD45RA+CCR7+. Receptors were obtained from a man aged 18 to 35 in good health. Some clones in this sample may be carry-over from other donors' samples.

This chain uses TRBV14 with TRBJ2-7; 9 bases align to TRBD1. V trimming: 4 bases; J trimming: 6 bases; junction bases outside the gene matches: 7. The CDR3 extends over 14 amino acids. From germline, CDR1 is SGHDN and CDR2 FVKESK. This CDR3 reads CASSPGQGTVEQYF. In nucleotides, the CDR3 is TGTGCCAGCAGCCCGGGACAGGGAACCGTCGAGCAGTACTTC.

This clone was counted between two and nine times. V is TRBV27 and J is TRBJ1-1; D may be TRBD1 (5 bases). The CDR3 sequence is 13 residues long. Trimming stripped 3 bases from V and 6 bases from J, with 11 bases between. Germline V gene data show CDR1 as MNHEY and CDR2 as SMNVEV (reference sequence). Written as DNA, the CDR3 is TGTGCCAGCAGTTTTCAAGGGGCCGCTGAAGCTTTCTTT. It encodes CASSFQGAAEAFF.

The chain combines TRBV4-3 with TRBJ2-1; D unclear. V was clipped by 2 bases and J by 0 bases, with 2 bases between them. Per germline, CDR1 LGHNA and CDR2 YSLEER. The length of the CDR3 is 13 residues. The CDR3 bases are TGCGCCAGCAGCCAACGCTCCTACAATGAGCAGTTCTTC. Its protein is CASSQRSYNEQFF.

The DNA for the CDR3 is TGTGCCAGCAGCTTAATGTCGTATGGGGTAAACCAAGGCTACACCTTC. Amino acids: CASSLMSYGVNQGYTF. The genes are TRBV13 and TRBJ1-2; D is unresolved. CDR3 size: 16 residues. The V gene's germline CDR1 is PRHDT and CDR2 FYEKMQ (reference sequence). Trimming took 2 bases from V and 8 from J, leaving 21 bases between them.

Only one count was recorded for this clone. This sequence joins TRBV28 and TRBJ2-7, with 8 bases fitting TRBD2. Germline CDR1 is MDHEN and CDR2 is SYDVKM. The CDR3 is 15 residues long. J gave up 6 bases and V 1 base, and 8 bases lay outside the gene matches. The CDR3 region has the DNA TGTGCCAGCAGTTTATCCGGGGGGGCCCCAGTCGAGCAGTACTTC. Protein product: CASSLSGGAPVEQYF. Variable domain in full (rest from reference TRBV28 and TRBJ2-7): DVKVTQSSRYLVKRTGEKVFLECVQDMDHENMFWYRQDPGLGLRLIYFSYDVKMKEKGDIPEGYSVSREKKERFSLILESASTNQTSMYLCASSLSGGAPVEQYFGPGTRLTVT.

CDR3 DNA: TGTGCCAGCGTCACGGGAGGTGAGGGCAATCAGCCCCAGCATTTT. This codes for CASVTGGEGNQPQHF. The chain employs TRBV28 and TRBJ1-5; D is unclear. V lost 8 bases to trimming and J lost 2 bases, with 16 bases between them. This CDR3 comprises 15 residues. Germline CDR1 and CDR2: MDHEN and SYDVKM. Using reference TRBV28 and TRBJ1-5 for the parts outside the CDR3, the full variable domain is DVKVTQSSRYLVKRTGEKVFLECVQDMDHENMFWYRQDPGLGLRLIYFSYDVKMKEKGDIPEGYSVSREKKERFSLILESASTNQTSMYLCASVTGGEGNQPQHFGDGTRLSIL.

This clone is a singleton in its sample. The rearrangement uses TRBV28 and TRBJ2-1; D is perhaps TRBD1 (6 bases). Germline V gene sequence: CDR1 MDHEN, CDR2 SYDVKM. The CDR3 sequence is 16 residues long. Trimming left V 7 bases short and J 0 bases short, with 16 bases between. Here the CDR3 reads CASTNTQGSSYNEQFF. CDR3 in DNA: TGTGCCAGCACCAACACCCAGGGGAGCTCCTACAATGAGCAGTTCTTC. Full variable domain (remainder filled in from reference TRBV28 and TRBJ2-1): DVKVTQSSRYLVKRTGEKVFLECVQDMDHENMFWYRQDPGLGLRLIYFSYDVKMKEKGDIPEGYSVSREKKERFSLILESASTNQTSMYLCASTNTQGSSYNEQFFGPGTRLTVL.

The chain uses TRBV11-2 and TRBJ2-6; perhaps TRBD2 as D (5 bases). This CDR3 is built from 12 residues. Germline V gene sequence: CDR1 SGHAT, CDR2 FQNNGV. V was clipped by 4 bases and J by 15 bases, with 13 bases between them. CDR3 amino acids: CASSSGWPALTF. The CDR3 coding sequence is TGTGCCAGCAGCTCGGGATGGCCGGCCCTGACTTTC. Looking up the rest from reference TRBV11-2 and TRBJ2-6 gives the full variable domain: EAGVAQSPRYKIIEKRQSVAFWCNPISGHATLYWYQQILGQGPKLLIQFQNNGVVDDSQLPKDRFSAERLKGVDSTLKIQPAKLEDSAVYLCASSSGWPALTFGAGSRLTVL.

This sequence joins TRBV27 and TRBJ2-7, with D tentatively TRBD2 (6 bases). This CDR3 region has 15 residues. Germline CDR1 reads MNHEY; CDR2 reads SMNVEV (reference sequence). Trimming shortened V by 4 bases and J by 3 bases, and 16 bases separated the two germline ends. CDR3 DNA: TGTGCCAGCAGTTCCCTAGGAGGGGTCATCTACGAGCAGTACTTC. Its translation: CASSSLGGVIYEQYF.

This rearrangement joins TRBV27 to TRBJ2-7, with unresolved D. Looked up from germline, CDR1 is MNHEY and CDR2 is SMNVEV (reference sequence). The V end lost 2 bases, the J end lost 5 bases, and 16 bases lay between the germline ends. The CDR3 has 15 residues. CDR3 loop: CASSLISGDSDEQYF. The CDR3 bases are TGTGCCAGCAGTTTAATCTCTGGTGATTCGGACGAGCAGTACTTC.

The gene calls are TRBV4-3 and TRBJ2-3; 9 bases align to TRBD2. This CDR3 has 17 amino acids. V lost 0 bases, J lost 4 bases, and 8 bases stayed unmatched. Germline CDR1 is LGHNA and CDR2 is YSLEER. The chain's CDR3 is CASSQELPSGIADTQYF. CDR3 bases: TGCGCCAGCAGCCAAGAGCTGCCTAGCGGGATTGCAGATACGCAGTATTTT.

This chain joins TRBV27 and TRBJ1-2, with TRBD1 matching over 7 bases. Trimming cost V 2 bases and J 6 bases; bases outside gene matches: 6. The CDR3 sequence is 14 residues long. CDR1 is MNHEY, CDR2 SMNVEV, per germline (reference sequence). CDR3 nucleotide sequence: TGTGCCAGCAGTTTAATAGGGGGCGGGGATGGCTACACCTTC. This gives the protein CASSLIGGGDGYTF.

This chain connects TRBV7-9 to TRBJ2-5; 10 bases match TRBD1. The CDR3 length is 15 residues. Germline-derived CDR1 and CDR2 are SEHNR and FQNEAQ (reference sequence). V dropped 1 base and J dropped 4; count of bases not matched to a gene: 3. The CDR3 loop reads CASSLVDRGTETQYF. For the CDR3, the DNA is TGTGCCAGCAGCTTAGTGGACAGGGGGACAGAGACCCAGTACTTC.

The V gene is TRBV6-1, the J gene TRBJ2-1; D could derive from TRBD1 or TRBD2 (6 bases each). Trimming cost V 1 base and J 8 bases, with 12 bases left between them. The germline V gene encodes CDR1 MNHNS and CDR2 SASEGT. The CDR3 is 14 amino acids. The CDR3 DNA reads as TGTGCCAGCAGTGAAGGACTAGGGGGAGATGAGCAGTTCTTC. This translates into CASSEGLGGDEQFF.

This chain's CDR3 is CASSLEPGQGGVTGELFF. DNA of the CDR3: TGCGCCAGCAGCTTGGAGCCCGGACAGGGAGGCGTCACCGGGGAGCTGTTTTTT. The V gene is TRBV5-1, the J gene TRBJ2-2; 8 nucleotides line up with TRBD1. Germline-derived CDR1 and CDR2 are SGHRS and YFSETQ. This CDR3 is built from 18 residues. Trimming at V came to 0 bases and at J to 4 bases, leaving 11 bases not matched to a gene.

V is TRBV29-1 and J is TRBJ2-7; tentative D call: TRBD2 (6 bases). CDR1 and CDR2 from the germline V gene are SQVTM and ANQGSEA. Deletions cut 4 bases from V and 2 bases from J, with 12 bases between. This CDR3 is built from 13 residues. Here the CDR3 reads CSVAGTVPYEQYF. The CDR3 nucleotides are TGCAGCGTTGCCGGGACTGTGCCCTACGAGCAGTACTTC.

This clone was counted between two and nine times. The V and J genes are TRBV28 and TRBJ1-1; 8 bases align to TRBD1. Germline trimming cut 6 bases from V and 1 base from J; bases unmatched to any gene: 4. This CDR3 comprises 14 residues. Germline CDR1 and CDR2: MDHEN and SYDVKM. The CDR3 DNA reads TGTGCCAGCAGCCACGGGACAGGGAACACTGAAGCTTTCTTT. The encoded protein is CASSHGTGNTEAFF.

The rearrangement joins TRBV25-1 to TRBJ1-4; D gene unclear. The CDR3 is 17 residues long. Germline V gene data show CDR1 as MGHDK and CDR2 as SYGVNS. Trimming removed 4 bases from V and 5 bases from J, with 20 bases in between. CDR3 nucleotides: TGTGCCAGCAGTGCATACCCCCTCGCCGAGACAAATGAAAAACTGTTTTTT. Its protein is CASSAYPLAETNEKLFF.

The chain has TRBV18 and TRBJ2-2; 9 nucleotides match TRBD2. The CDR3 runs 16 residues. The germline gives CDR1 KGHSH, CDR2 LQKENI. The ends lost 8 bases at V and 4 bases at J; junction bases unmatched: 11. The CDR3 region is CASMSTREGVTGELFF. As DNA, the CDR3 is TGTGCCAGCATGTCTACGCGGGAGGGCGTCACCGGGGAGCTGTTTTTT.

CDR3 in DNA: TGTGCCAGCAGCAAACAGGGGGGCACCTACGAGCAGTACTTC. Translation gives CASSKQGGTYEQYF. The chain has TRBV9 and TRBJ2-7; 8 bases are a match to TRBD1. The trim removed 4 bases at V and 2 bases at J, leaving 5 bases unmatched. Germline values: CDR1 SGDLS, CDR2 YYNGEE. The CDR3 contains 14 residues.

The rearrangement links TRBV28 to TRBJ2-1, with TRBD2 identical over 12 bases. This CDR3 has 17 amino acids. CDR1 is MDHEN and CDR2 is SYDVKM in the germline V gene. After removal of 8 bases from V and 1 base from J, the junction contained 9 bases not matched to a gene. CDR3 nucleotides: TGTGCCAGCGCTAGCGGGAGGGCCACAGGATCCTACAATGAGCAGTTCTTC. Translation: CASASGRATGSYNEQFF.

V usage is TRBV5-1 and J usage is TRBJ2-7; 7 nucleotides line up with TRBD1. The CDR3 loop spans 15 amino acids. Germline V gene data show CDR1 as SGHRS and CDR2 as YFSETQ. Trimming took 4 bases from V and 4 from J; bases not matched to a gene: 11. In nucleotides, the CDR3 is TGCGCCAGCAGCCCTGCGGCCACAGGGGTTTACGAGCAGTACTTC. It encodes CASSPAATGVYEQYF. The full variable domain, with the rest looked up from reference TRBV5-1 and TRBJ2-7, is KAGVTQTPRYLIKTRGQQVTLSCSPISGHRSVSWYQQTPGQGLQFLFEYFSETQRNKGNFPGRFSGRQFSNSRSEMNVSTLELGDSALYLCASSPAATGVYEQYFGPGTRLTVT.

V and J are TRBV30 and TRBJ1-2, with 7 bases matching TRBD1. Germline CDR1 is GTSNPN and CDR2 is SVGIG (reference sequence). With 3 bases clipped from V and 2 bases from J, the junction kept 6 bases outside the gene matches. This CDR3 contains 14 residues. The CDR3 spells CAWRTGTANYGYTF. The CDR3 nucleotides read TGTGCCTGGAGAACCGGGACAGCGAACTATGGCTACACCTTC.

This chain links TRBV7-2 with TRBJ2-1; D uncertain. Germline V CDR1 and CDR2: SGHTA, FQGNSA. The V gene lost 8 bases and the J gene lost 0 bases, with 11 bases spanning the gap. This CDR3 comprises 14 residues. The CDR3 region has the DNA TGTGCCAGCGAAGGGCTAGACTCCTACAATGAGCAGTTCTTC. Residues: CASEGLDSYNEQFF.

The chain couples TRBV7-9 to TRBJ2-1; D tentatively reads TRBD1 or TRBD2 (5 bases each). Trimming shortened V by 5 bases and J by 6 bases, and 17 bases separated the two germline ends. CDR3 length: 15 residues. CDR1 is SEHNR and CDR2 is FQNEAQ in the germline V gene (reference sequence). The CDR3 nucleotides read TGTGCCAGCAGCCTAGACGGGACGTATAGCAATGAGCAGTTCTTC. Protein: CASSLDGTYSNEQFF.

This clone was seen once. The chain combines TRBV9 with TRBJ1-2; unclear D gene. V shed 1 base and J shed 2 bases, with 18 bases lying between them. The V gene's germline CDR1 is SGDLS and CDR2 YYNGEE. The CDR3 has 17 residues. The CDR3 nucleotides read TGTGCCAGCAGCGTAAACCGGGAACTAACCTCCAACTATGGCTACACCTTC. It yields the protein CASSVNRELTSNYGYTF.

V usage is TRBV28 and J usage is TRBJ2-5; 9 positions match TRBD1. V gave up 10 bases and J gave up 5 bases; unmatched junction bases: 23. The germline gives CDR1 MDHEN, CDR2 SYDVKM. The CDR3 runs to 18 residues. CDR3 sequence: CAILVQGARGWSRETQYF. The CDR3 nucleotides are TGTGCCATCCTAGTACAGGGGGCACGGGGGTGGTCACGGGAGACCCAGTACTTC.

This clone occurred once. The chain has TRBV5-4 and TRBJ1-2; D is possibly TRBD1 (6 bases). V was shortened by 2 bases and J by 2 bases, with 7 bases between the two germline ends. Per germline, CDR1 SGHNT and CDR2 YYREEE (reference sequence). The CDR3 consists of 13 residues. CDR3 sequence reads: CASSFTGNYGYTF. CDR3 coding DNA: TGTGCCAGCAGCTTTACAGGGAACTATGGCTACACCTTC.

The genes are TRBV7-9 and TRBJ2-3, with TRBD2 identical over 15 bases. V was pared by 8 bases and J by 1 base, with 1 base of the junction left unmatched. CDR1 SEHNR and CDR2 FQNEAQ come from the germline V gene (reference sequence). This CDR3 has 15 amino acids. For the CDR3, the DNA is TGTGCCAGCCGGACTAGCGGGAGGGGCACAGATACGCAGTATTTT. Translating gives CASRTSGRGTDTQYF. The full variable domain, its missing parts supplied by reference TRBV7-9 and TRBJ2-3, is DTGVSQNPRHKITKRGQNVTFRCDPISEHNRLYWYRQTLGQGPEFLTYFQNEAQLEKSRLLSDRFSAERPKGSFSTLEIQRTEQGDSAMYLCASRTSGRGTDTQYFGPGTRLTVL.

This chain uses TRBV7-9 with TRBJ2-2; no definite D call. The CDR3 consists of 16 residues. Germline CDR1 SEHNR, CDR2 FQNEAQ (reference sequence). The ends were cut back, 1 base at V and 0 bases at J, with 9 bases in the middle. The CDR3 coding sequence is TGTGCCAGCAGCTTAGTTGCACTTCCGAACACCGGGGAGCTGTTTTTT. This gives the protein CASSLVALPNTGELFF.

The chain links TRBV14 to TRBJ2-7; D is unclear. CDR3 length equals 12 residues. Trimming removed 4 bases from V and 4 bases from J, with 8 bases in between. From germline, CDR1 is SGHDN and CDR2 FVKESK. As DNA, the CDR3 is TGTGCCAGCAGCCTTAAAGAGTACGAGCAGTACTTC. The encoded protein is CASSLKEYEQYF. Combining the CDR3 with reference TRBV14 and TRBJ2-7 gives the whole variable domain EAGVTQFPSHSVIEKGQTVTLRCDPISGHDNLYWYRRVMGKEIKFLLHFVKESKQDESGMPNNRFLAERTGGTYSTLKVQPAELEDSGVYFCASSLKEYEQYFGPGTRLTVT.

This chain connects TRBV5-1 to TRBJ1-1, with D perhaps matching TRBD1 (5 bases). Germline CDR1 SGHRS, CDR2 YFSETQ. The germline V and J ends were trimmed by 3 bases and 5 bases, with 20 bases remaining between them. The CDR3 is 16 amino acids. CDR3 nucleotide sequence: TGCGCCAGCAGCTCGACAGCTCCCCTCTTTCGGACTGAAGCTTTCTTT. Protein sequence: CASSSTAPLFRTEAFF.